This T cell receptor (beta chain) originates from a study of CD8 T cells in ankylosing spondylitis. TCRdb reprocessed the 5' RACE reads with MiXCR, giving one entry per CDR3 protein. The table records 250,000 or so distinct CDR3 sequences, around a tenth of them present only once. This receptor was taken from a male donor with ankylosing spondylitis or in good health (not recorded which). Sequenced material: blood, either unsorted or a sorted T cell fraction (not recorded which).

CDR3 sequence (DNA): TGCGCCAGCAGCCAAAATCCAGCGCTTTCCTACAATGAGCAGTTCTTC. Translated: CASSQNPALSYNEQFF. The V and J genes are TRBV4-1 and TRBJ2-1; no firm D call. CDR3 size: 16 residues. V dropped 2 bases and J dropped 1 base, with 12 bases sitting between them. CDR1 MGHRA and CDR2 YSYEKL come from the germline V gene.